This T cell receptor beta chain was recorded in a study of blood T cell repertoires in COVID-19 (dated by TCRdb to the early 2020s). Study-level background: Samples covering the acute and convalescent phases of COVID-19 were provided by collaborators in the United States, Italy and Spain. The material from the prospective study consisted of cDNA or gDNA derived from T cells, B-cell-depleted T cells, or PBMCs. Samples were obtained from the ongoing ImmuneRACE study (first 160 participants) and from about 1,300 subjects provided by 6 global collaborators. Nearly every sample came with metadata listing a de-identified subject ID, COVID-19 status, age in years and sex. Where HLA class I and class II types were available, the types were taken from metadata supplied by the sample provider, not from assay-based typing. Deeply sampled blood TCRbeta repertoires from subjects exposed to, actively infected with, or recovered from COVID-19 were included in the dataset. A freely available public database, intended as a resource for researchers studying the immune response to SARS-CoV-2, is where the repertoires were released.

Participants in the prospective study were aged roughly 18 to 95 years, lived in 24 United States geographic areas, and enrolled through a virtual design. In the prospective study, cohorts were assigned on the basis of participant-reported clinical history obtained from a screening survey and a study questionnaire. Exposed participants had been in contact, within 2 weeks of entering the study, with a person who had a PCR-confirmed or clinician-diagnosed case of COVID-19. Mobile phlebotomists in the prospective study collected whole blood, serum and a nasopharyngeal or oropharyngeal swab from every participant. Participants in the prospective study had the option to provide additional blood draws and questionnaires over a 2-month period. Before DNA extraction, prospective study blood samples were shipped either frozen or at room temperature. The immunoSEQ Assay, a bias-controlled multiplex PCR, was used to amplify TCRbeta CDR3 regions from genomic DNA. The source study handled its data this way. The number of nucleated cells in each sample was estimated from the amplification of reference gene primers within the assay. Sequence reads were collapsed and filtered to measure the absolute abundance of every unique TCRbeta CDR3 rearrangement. Productive Simpson clonality was computed per sample as the square root of Simpson's diversity index over productive rearrangements. TCRdb stores this immuneACCESS table with in-frame sequences only. Part of the clones is absent; in the studies checked, under half of the shortfall reflects unresolved V genes, and no reason is known for the rest. The D gene and trimming were derived from the DNA, and the V and J assignments and clone size from that table. The sample table contains about 140,000 clones; only one count was recorded for approximately 80% of them. In total, the top ten clones hold 1.5% to 2% of the sample.

For CDR1 and CDR2, the germline V gene lists MRHNA and SNTAGT. The CDR3 starts with the cysteine, ends with the phenylalanine, and has 14 residues. Left in the record is the CDR3 DNA by itself, 42 bases read in frame from the first base. Ends trimmed: V by 7 bases, J by 7 bases; bases unmatched to a gene: 7. General study outcomes and caveats: The quantity of clinical and demographic metadata differed by source and by participant and was supplied without curation.

In the case of this clone: Its antigen is unknown. The sample holds no much larger clone one base away, and base qualities are not on file.

This receptor was obtained from a young woman who had been exposed to COVID-19. The chain is encoded by TRBV6-4 joined to TRBJ1-5; 10 bases in between match TRBD1. The sequenced sample consisted of PBMCs or T cells enriched from blood (not recorded which). The nucleotide sequence is TGTGCCAGCACCCCGGGACAGGGGTTCCAGCCCCAGCATTTT. Its protein product is CASTPGQGFQPQHF.